These 29 T cell receptor beta chains were all obtained from the same sample, sequenced in a study of shared clonotypes between healthy human individuals. Some clones are missing from TCRdb's copy, which holds only in-frame ones; the method was immunoSEQ multiplex PCR. This sample has around 700,000 clones; around 92% occur once, and the top ten carry 24%. CD8 cells regarded as naive lacked CD45RO, were positively chosen for CCR7, and omitted terminally differentiated effector memory CD45RA+ cells. Sample: naive CD8+ T cells sorted from blood. The receptors here all came from a young man in good health.

A few counts support this clone. Additional DNA sequences in this sample encode the identical CDR3. This sequence joins TRBV28 and TRBJ2-7; no definite D call. CDR3 length: 11 residues. Germline V CDR1 and CDR2: MDHEN, SYDVKM. V lost 5 bases and J 3 bases, leaving 5 bases between the germline ends. CDR3 residues: CASSTYYEQYF. DNA for the CDR3: TGTGCCAGCAGTACATACTACGAGCAGTACTTC.

The gene calls are TRBV18 and TRBJ1-2; D ambiguous. CDR1 and CDR2 from the germline V gene are KGHSH and LQKENI. V lost 6 bases to trimming and J lost 2 bases, with 19 bases between them. This CDR3 spans 16 amino acids. The CDR3 loop is CASSRLPPETNYGYTF. DNA for the CDR3: TGTGCCAGCTCTCGCCTCCCCCCGGAAACGAACTATGGCTACACCTTC. The full variable domain, completed using reference TRBV18 and TRBJ1-2, is NAGVMQNPRHLVRRRGQEARLRCSPMKGHSHVYWYRQLPEEGLKFMVYLQKENIIDESGMPKERFSAEFPKEGPSILRIQQVVRGDSAAYFCASSRLPPETNYGYTFGSGTRLTVV.

CDR3 in amino acids: CASSPSGPGSEQYF. DNA for the CDR3: TGTGCCAGCAGCCCCTCGGGACCTGGGTCGGAGCAGTACTTC. The rearrangement links TRBV11-3 to TRBJ2-7; D tentatively reads TRBD1 or TRBD2 (5 bases each). Trimming took 5 bases from V and 7 from J, leaving 18 bases between them. The CDR3 totals 14 residues. Germline lookup yields CDR1 SGHNT and CDR2 YENEEA.

This clone has more than one count but fewer than ten. The CDR3 DNA follows: TGTGCCAGCAGTCAACTACTAGCGGGAGTAGCCGGGGAGCTGTTTTTT. Amino acids: CASSQLLAGVAGELFF. The genes are TRBV27 and TRBJ2-2; 11 bases map to TRBD2. Trimming took 5 bases from V and 6 from J; bases not matched to a gene: 8. The CDR3 extends over 16 amino acids. Germline loops: CDR1 MNHEY, CDR2 SMNVEV (reference sequence).

The chain uses TRBV27 and TRBJ1-5; D is unresolved. V was clipped by 2 bases and J by 0 bases, with 5 bases between them. Germline CDR1 is MNHEY and CDR2 is SMNVEV (reference sequence). The CDR3 length is 14 residues. The CDR3 sequence is CASSLVYSNQPQHF. For the CDR3, the DNA is TGTGCCAGCAGTTTAGTGTATAGCAATCAGCCCCAGCATTTT.

The chain combines TRBV30 with TRBJ2-7; a weak D match, TRBD1 (6 bases). The CDR3 has 14 residues. V dropped 2 bases and J dropped 5 bases, with 16 bases sitting between them. CDR1 is GTSNPN, CDR2 SVGIG, per germline (reference sequence). The CDR3 DNA is TGTGCCTGGAGTAGTGGCAGGGGAGTCGACGAGCAGTACTTC. Protein: CAWSSGRGVDEQYF.

The gene calls are TRBV7-9 and TRBJ2-2, with TRBD1 matching 10 bases. V trimming: 5 bases; J trimming: 4 bases; junction bases outside the gene matches: 7. From germline, CDR1 is SEHNR and CDR2 FQNEAQ (reference sequence). This CDR3 has 16 amino acids. The DNA of the CDR3 is TGTGCCAGCAGCCCACGGACAGGGGGAGGCACCGGGGAGCTGTTTTTT. This encodes CASSPRTGGGTGELFF.

The chain joins TRBV18 to TRBJ2-7; D gene unclear. This CDR3 spans 14 amino acids. Trimming removed 5 bases from V and 3 bases from J, with 14 bases in between. Per the germline V gene, CDR1 is KGHSH and CDR2 is LQKENI. The DNA of the CDR3 is TGTGCCAGCTCATCCCCACCCAAGATCTACGAGCAGTACTTC. Translation: CASSSPPKIYEQYF.

This clone is a singleton in its sample. The chain joins TRBV10-3 to TRBJ1-5; no clear D. Trimming pared 8 bases from V and 0 bases from J, leaving 5 bases between. The CDR3 runs to 12 residues. Germline V lookup: CDR1 ENHRY, CDR2 SYGVKD. The CDR3 nucleotides are TGTGCCATCCAGAATAGCAATCAGCCCCAGCATTTT. It encodes CAIQNSNQPQHF.

V usage is TRBV7-2 and J usage is TRBJ2-1, with a possible D match to TRBD1 (6 bases). Deletions cut 5 bases from V and 9 bases from J, with 17 bases between. The germline gives CDR1 SGHTA, CDR2 FQGNSA. The CDR3 spans 14 residues. CDR3 loop: CASSPGLGAVEQFF. As DNA, the CDR3 is TGTGCCAGCAGCCCAGGCCTGGGGGCTGTTGAGCAGTTCTTC.

This chain uses TRBV19 with TRBJ2-5; TRBD2 might be the D (5 bases). V lost 4 bases, J lost 1 base, and 13 bases lay in between. Germline-derived CDR1 and CDR2 are LNHDA and SQIVND (reference sequence). This CDR3 has 15 amino acids. As DNA, the CDR3 is TGTGCCAGTAGTACTGGGTGGGCGGGCCAAGAGACCCAGTACTTC. Translating gives CASSTGWAGQETQYF.

The rearrangement uses TRBV28 and TRBJ2-1, with TRBD2 matching over 7 bases. The ends lost 6 bases at V and 6 bases at J; junction bases unmatched: 11. The germline CDR1 and CDR2 sequences are MDHEN and SYDVKM. The CDR3 sequence is 15 residues long. CDR3 protein: CASSLAGFSFNEQFF. The CDR3 DNA reads as TGTGCCAGCAGCTTAGCGGGCTTCTCGTTCAATGAGCAGTTCTTC.

The chain carries TRBV27 and TRBJ2-6, with unresolved D. The CDR3 spans 15 residues. CDR1 is MNHEY, CDR2 SMNVEV, per germline (reference sequence). V was clipped by 2 bases and J by 0 bases, with 5 bases between them. DNA for the CDR3: TGTGCCAGCAGTTTAACATCCTCTGGGGCCAACGTCCTGACTTTC. This codes for CASSLTSSGANVLTF. Variable domain in full (rest from reference TRBV27 and TRBJ2-6): EAQVTQNPRYLITVTGKKLTVTCSQNMNHEYMSWYRQDPGLGLRQIYYSMNVEVTDKGDVPEGYKVSRKEKRNFPLILESPSPNQTSLYFCASSLTSSGANVLTFGAGSRLTVL.

The rearrangement uses TRBV11-2 and TRBJ1-3, with 8 bases fitting TRBD1. V lost 4 bases, J lost 4 bases, and 12 bases stayed unmatched. Germline values: CDR1 SGHAT, CDR2 FQNNGV. The CDR3 totals 17 residues. In nucleotides, the CDR3 is TGTGCCAGCAGCTCGGGGGCCGACAGGGGTATGGGAAACACCATATATTTT. This sequence encodes CASSSGADRGMGNTIYF. The full variable domain, in which reference TRBV11-2 and TRBJ1-3 provide the parts outside the CDR3, is EAGVAQSPRYKIIEKRQSVAFWCNPISGHATLYWYQQILGQGPKLLIQFQNNGVVDDSQLPKDRFSAERLKGVDSTLKIQPAKLEDSAVYLCASSSGADRGMGNTIYFGEGSWLTVV.

Only a few counts were recorded for this clone. The chain has TRBV28 and TRBJ2-5; no definite D call. The germline V gene encodes CDR1 MDHEN and CDR2 SYDVKM. This CDR3 contains 12 residues. V was pared by 4 bases and J by 3 bases, with 6 bases between. DNA for the CDR3: TGTGCCAGCAGTTCACAGAAAGAGACCCAGTACTTC. Its translation: CASSSQKETQYF. The variable domain in full, completed from reference TRBV28 and TRBJ2-5, reads DVKVTQSSRYLVKRTGEKVFLECVQDMDHENMFWYRQDPGLGLRLIYFSYDVKMKEKGDIPEGYSVSREKKERFSLILESASTNQTSMYLCASSSQKETQYFGPGTRLLVL.

The chain has TRBV28 and TRBJ2-2; tentative D call: TRBD1 (8 bases). Trimming left V 6 bases short and J 4 bases short, with 27 bases between. This CDR3 region has 19 residues. Germline values: CDR1 MDHEN, CDR2 SYDVKM. The CDR3 reads CASRPRGGDRIFITGELFF. CDR3 coding DNA: TGTGCCAGCAGGCCCAGGGGAGGGGACAGGATTTTTATCACCGGGGAGCTGTTTTTT.

The chain links TRBV6-5 to TRBJ2-5, with TRBD2 as a possible D gene (7 bases). Germline-derived CDR1 and CDR2 are MNHEY and SVGAGI. The CDR3 is made up of 15 amino acids. V was trimmed by 6 bases and J by 2 bases, leaving 16 bases between them. Here the CDR3 DNA reads TGTGCCAGCAGCCAAGGGGGGGCTATGCAAGAGACCCAGTACTTC. It specifies CASSQGGAMQETQYF.

The chain links TRBV28 to TRBJ2-1, with D unclear. Germline V gene lookup returns CDR1 MDHEN and CDR2 SYDVKM. Trimming removed 2 bases at V and 6 bases at J, with 11 bases between. The CDR3 runs 14 residues. CDR3 nucleotides: TGTGCCAGCAGTTTACTAAGGCCGCTCAATGAGCAGTTCTTC. Translating it yields CASSLLRPLNEQFF.

The chain employs TRBV5-1 and TRBJ2-7, with 11 bases fitting TRBD2. The J segment lost 5 bases and the V segment lost 0 bases, leaving 7 bases of the junction unmatched. The CDR3 length is 16 residues. In germline, CDR1 is SGHRS, CDR2 YFSETQ. CDR3 region: CASSLVTSGRVHEQYF. In DNA form, the CDR3 reads TGCGCCAGCAGCTTGGTTACTAGCGGGAGAGTCCACGAGCAGTACTTC.

This clone was counted once. The chain is built from TRBV2 and TRBJ2-7; D ambiguous. This CDR3 has 12 residues. Trimming pared 8 bases from V and 5 bases from J, leaving 13 bases between. Germline CDR1 is SNHLY and CDR2 is FYNNEI. As DNA, the CDR3 is TGTGCCAGCGGCTTCTGGCTCCACGAGCAGTACTTC. Its protein product is CASGFWLHEQYF.

J is TRBJ2-2 and V is TRBV7-7; D may match TRBD1 or TRBD2 (5 bases each). The CDR3 has 15 residues. With 1 base removed from V and 3 bases from J, the gap between germline ends came to 9 bases. CDR1 and CDR2 (germline): SSHAT, FNYEAQ (reference sequence). The CDR3 DNA follows: TGTGCCAGCAGCTTAGAGGGACCACACACCGGGGAGCTGTTTTTT. Its protein product is CASSLEGPHTGELFF.

This chain uses TRBV10-3 with TRBJ2-5; weak D call: TRBD1 (5 bases). Germline loops: CDR1 ENHRY, CDR2 SYGVKD. The CDR3 is 14 residues long. V shed 0 bases and J shed 5 bases, with 10 bases lying between them. CDR3 coding DNA: TGTGCCATCAGTGAGTCCCAGGGTTTGGAGACCCAGTACTTC. Protein: CAISESQGLETQYF.

This sequence joins TRBV6-6 and TRBJ2-3; TRBD2 agrees at 8 bases. The CDR3 has 15 amino acids. The germline V gene encodes CDR1 MNHNY and CDR2 SVGAGI (reference sequence). The V segment lost 3 bases and the J segment 4 bases; nucleotides outside the gene matches: 6. This CDR3 is CASSYRAGDSDTQYF. CDR3 nucleotide sequence: TGTGCCAGCAGTTATCGAGCGGGAGATTCAGATACGCAGTATTTT.

This chain uses TRBV2 with TRBJ1-2; D call uncertain. The CDR3 sequence is 14 residues long. Germline CDR1 and CDR2: SNHLY and FYNNEI. For the CDR3, the DNA is TGTGCTGAGCTTGTCCGCCTAGCTAACTATGGCTACACCTTC. It is translated as CAELVRLANYGYTF.

The chain couples TRBV19 to TRBJ2-7; D remains unclear. CDR3 length: 15 residues. Germline V gene lookup returns CDR1 LNHDA and CDR2 SQIVND (reference sequence). With 2 bases removed from V and 2 bases from J, the gap between germline ends came to 13 bases. CDR3 nucleotides: TGTGCCAGTAGTATATTCGGCGGAGAAGCCTACGAGCAGTACTTC. Protein product: CASSIFGGEAYEQYF.

The chain is built from TRBV9 and TRBJ1-3, with D maybe TRBD1 (5 bases). Germline V lookup: CDR1 SGDLS, CDR2 YYNGEE. V lost 0 bases to trimming and J lost 4 bases, with 11 bases between them. There are 15 residues in the CDR3. The CDR3 protein is CASSVVSGLGNTIYF. CDR3 DNA: TGTGCCAGCAGCGTAGTTTCAGGGCTCGGAAACACCATATATTTT.

The genes are TRBV4-3 and TRBJ2-1; D is unresolved. Germline loops: CDR1 LGHNA, CDR2 YSLEER. The CDR3 is 15 residues long. V lost 0 bases and J 0 bases, leaving 6 bases between the germline ends. CDR3 region: CASSQEVSSYNEQFF. The CDR3 DNA reads TGCGCCAGCAGCCAAGAGGTGAGCTCCTACAATGAGCAGTTCTTC.

The chain joins TRBV19 to TRBJ2-3, with no clear D. This CDR3 comprises 12 residues. Germline CDR1 LNHDA, CDR2 SQIVND (reference sequence). Trimming removed 5 bases at V and 6 bases at J, with 9 bases between. Written as DNA, the CDR3 is TGTGCCAGTAGTTTCAGCATGGATACGCAGTATTTT. Its protein is CASSFSMDTQYF.

V usage is TRBV4-3 and J usage is TRBJ2-5, with D perhaps TRBD2 (6 bases). This CDR3 comprises 15 residues. The germline gives CDR1 LGHNA, CDR2 YSLEER. Trimming stripped 3 bases from V and 2 bases from J, with 13 bases between. The CDR3 protein is CASSQEIADQETQYF. The CDR3 DNA reads as TGCGCCAGCAGCCAGGAAATAGCGGATCAAGAGACCCAGTACTTC.